This T cell receptor beta chain was obtained from a study of cytomegalovirus exposure and HLA in healthy donors. Study summary: A preliminary data release comprised 91 million or so unique TCRs obtained from HLA-typed donors.

PCR used 60 Vbeta primers and 13 Jbeta primers. The assay was immunoSEQ multiplex PCR, and TCRdb's table has in-frame clones only and misses some. The sample has roughly 230,000 clones, about three quarters seen once. This clone was seen just once. Its antigen is as yet unknown. Study findings and constraints: TCR beta V segments were, for the most part, productive about 87% or about 30% of the time in an earlier analysis. Researchers had no immune exposure information except CMV serostatus available. The study carried out a later analysis of TCR beta sequences. It associated some 17,000 of them with specific HLA alleles at a false discovery rate of 0.05.

The CDR3 totals 15 residues. Germline V lookup: CDR1 MNHEY, CDR2 SVGAGI. V shed 2 bases and J 6 bases; nucleotides not matched to a gene: 4. This sequence joins TRBV6-5 and TRBJ2-2; 9 bases are shared with TRBD2. The specimen sequenced was PBMCs. This TCR came from a boy younger than 18 in good health and CMV-seronegative. CDR3 region: CASSYRAGGPGELFF. The DNA of the CDR3 is TGTGCCAGCAGTTACAGGGCGGGGGGGCCCGGGGAGCTGTTTTTT.